The 27 T cell receptor beta chains below were found in one sample sequenced in a study of T cells in Graves' hyperthyroidism and ophthalmopathy. Amplified regions were TCR beta CDR3 sequences from RNA transcripts. Initially, a first-round RT-PCR of the TCR CDR3 employed the HTBI primer set. From the multiplex PCR reads, TCRdb called clonotypes with MiXCR, one entry per CDR3 protein. The data contain about 640,000 distinct CDR3 sequences, around 21% of them seen just once; the ten biggest clones take up around a third. The sequenced material came from blood. The receptors here all came from a man aged 25-45 years with Graves' ophthalmopathy.

The chain is built from TRBV6-1 and TRBJ2-1; 9 nucleotides match TRBD2. V trimming: 6 bases; J trimming: 9 bases; junction bases outside the gene matches: 12. This CDR3 is 15 amino acids long. Looked up from germline, CDR1 is MNHNS and CDR2 is SASEGT. CDR3 region: CASSWGLAGLVEQFF. The CDR3 DNA reads TGTGCCAGCAGCTGGGGGCTAGCGGGATTAGTTGAGCAGTTCTTC.

This sequence joins TRBV19 and TRBJ1-5, with D unclear. In germline, CDR1 is LNHDA, CDR2 SQIVND (reference sequence). The V end was cut by 1 base, the J end by 5 bases, with 15 bases between. The CDR3 is 16 amino acids. CDR3 residues: CASSIGPRTADQPQHF. Written as DNA, the CDR3 is TGTGCCAGTAGTATAGGCCCCCGCACGGCAGATCAGCCCCAGCATTTT.

In its sample, this clonotype was seen a few times. The V and J genes are TRBV18 and TRBJ2-5, with 11 bases aligning to TRBD2. V gave up 0 bases and J gave up 3 bases; unmatched junction bases: 6. This CDR3 contains 17 residues. Per the germline V gene, CDR1 is KGHSH and CDR2 is LQKENI. CDR3 region: CASSPPVGTSGEETQYF. Written as DNA, the CDR3 is TGTGCCAGCTCACCACCGGTAGGGACTAGCGGAGAAGAGACCCAGTACTTC.

This clonotype was recorded at least ten times. The gene calls are TRBV10-3 and TRBJ1-2, with 7 bases lining up with TRBD1. Germline V gives CDR1 ENHRY, CDR2 SYGVKD. CDR3 length equals 13 residues. The ends lost 6 bases at V and 6 bases at J; junction bases unmatched: 7. The CDR3 loop is CAIRGGTVDGYTF. CDR3 bases: TGTGCCATCAGGGGAGGGACAGTCGATGGCTACACCTTC.

The table lists this clonotype with a few counts. The rearrangement joins TRBV7-9 to TRBJ2-7; D is perhaps TRBD1 or TRBD2 (6 bases each). CDR1 and CDR2 from the germline V gene are SEHNR and FQNEAQ (reference sequence). The V end was cut by 5 bases, the J end by 2 bases, with 16 bases between. The CDR3 loop spans 15 amino acids. CDR3 DNA: TGTGCCAGCAGCGATGGCACAGGGAGGACCTACGAGCAGTACTTC. It codes for CASSDGTGRTYEQYF.

The V call is TRBV7-6, the J call TRBJ2-3; D might be TRBD1 (6 bases). The germline V gene encodes CDR1 SGHVS and CDR2 FNYEAQ. Trimming cost V 5 bases and J 0 bases, with 27 bases left between them. This CDR3 region has 20 residues. The CDR3 DNA reads as TGTGCCAGCAGCGATCATGGGGGCCCGTGGCAGGGCTCTAGCACAGATACGCAGTATTTT. Protein product: CASSDHGGPWQGSSTDTQYF.

The chain combines TRBV4-1 with TRBJ2-7, with a possible D match to TRBD1 (5 bases). CDR3 length: 15 amino acids. Germline CDR1 MGHRA, CDR2 YSYEKL. V lost 0 bases and J 4 bases, leaving 13 bases between the germline ends. CDR3: CASSQELAGKYEQYF. In DNA, the CDR3 is TGCGCCAGCAGCCAAGAGTTGGCAGGGAAGTACGAGCAGTACTTC.

This clonotype turned up a few times. This chain links TRBV5-1 with TRBJ2-5; 15 bases are a match to TRBD2. CDR3 length equals 18 residues. Germline V gives CDR1 SGHRS, CDR2 YFSETQ. The V and J ends lost 2 bases and 5 bases, in that order; junction bases with no gene match: 10. The CDR3 sequence: CASSFARTSGRAGETQYF. DNA of the CDR3: TGCGCCAGCAGCTTCGCGCGGACTAGCGGGAGGGCCGGGGAGACCCAGTACTTC.

V is TRBV27 and J is TRBJ2-1; D unresolved. V gave up 6 bases and J gave up 9 bases, with 9 bases separating them. The CDR3 has 11 amino acids. The germline CDR1 and CDR2 sequences are MNHEY and SMNVEV (reference sequence). As DNA, the CDR3 is TGTGCCAGCAGACGAAATGCTGAGCAGTTCTTC. This gives the protein CASRRNAEQFF.

The chain is built from TRBV19 and TRBJ1-2; D perhaps matches TRBD1 (5 bases). V lost 5 bases and J lost 5, with 18 bases in between. This CDR3 has 15 residues. CDR1 and CDR2 from the germline V gene are LNHDA and SQIVND (reference sequence). CDR3 amino acids: CASSPGTNQGYGYTF. The CDR3, as DNA: TGTGCCAGTAGTCCCGGGACCAATCAAGGGTATGGCTACACCTTC.

This clonotype was observed at least ten times. The CDR3: CASRPHTGGNEQYF. CDR3 DNA: TGTGCCAGCAGACCCCATACTGGCGGGAACGAGCAGTACTTC. This sequence joins TRBV28 and TRBJ2-7, with TRBD2 as a possible D gene (6 bases). The CDR3 is made up of 14 amino acids. The V end lost 6 bases, the J end lost 5 bases, and 17 bases lay between the germline ends. The germline gives CDR1 MDHEN, CDR2 SYDVKM.

In regard to this clonotype: One junction end does not reproduce the germline sequence, and a read error may be involved. This chain uses TRBV25-1 with TRBJ2-5; possibly TRBD1 or TRBD2 for D (5 bases each). Germline assignment: CDR1 MGHDK and CDR2 SYGVNS. This CDR3 contains 15 residues. CDR3 in amino acids: CASSEGGAGVEAQYF. The CDR3 coding sequence is TGTGCCAGCAGTGAAGGTGGGGCCGGGGTAGAGGCCCAGTACTTC.

Only a few counts were recorded for this clonotype. The rearrangement uses TRBV15 and TRBJ2-2; no firm D call. The CDR3 loop spans 11 amino acids. Germline V gives CDR1 LNHNV, CDR2 YYDKDF (reference sequence). V lost 4 bases to trimming and J lost 7 bases, with 4 bases between them. Here the CDR3 DNA reads TGTGCCACCAGCAAGTACGGGGAGCTGTTTTTT. This sequence encodes CATSKYGELFF. Full variable domain (rest looked up from reference TRBV15 and TRBJ2-2): DAMVIQNPRYQVTQFGKPVTLSCSQTLNHNVMYWYQQKSSQAPKLLFHYYDKDFNNEADTPDNFQSRRPNTSFCFLDIRSPGLGDTAMYLCATSKYGELFFGEGSRLTVL.

This clonotype was counted ten times or more. The J gene is TRBJ2-5, the V gene TRBV11-2; D ambiguous. This CDR3 contains 12 residues. CDR1 is SGHAT, CDR2 FQNNGV, per germline. V shed 1 base and J shed 5 bases, with 5 bases lying between them. CDR3 sequence reads: CASSLVVETQYF. DNA for the CDR3: TGTGCCAGCAGCTTAGTGGTGGAGACCCAGTACTTC.

The rearrangement joins TRBV14 to TRBJ2-5; a weak D match, TRBD1 (5 bases). The CDR3 has 12 residues. The germline V gene encodes CDR1 SGHDN and CDR2 FVKESK. V was shortened by 6 bases and J by 5 bases, with 10 bases between the two germline ends. The CDR3 DNA is TGTGCCAGCAGTTTCGCAGGGGAGACCCAGTACTTC. As protein: CASSFAGETQYF. Using reference TRBV14 and TRBJ2-5 for the parts outside the CDR3, the full variable domain is EAGVTQFPSHSVIEKGQTVTLRCDPISGHDNLYWYRRVMGKEIKFLLHFVKESKQDESGMPNNRFLAERTGGTYSTLKVQPAELEDSGVYFCASSFAGETQYFGPGTRLLVL.

This clonotype was found many times. V gene TRBV11-2 combines with J gene TRBJ2-7, with TRBD1 matching over 9 bases. Germline trimming cut 1 base from V and 3 bases from J; bases unmatched to any gene: 4. Germline V gene data show CDR1 as SGHAT and CDR2 as FQNNGV. The CDR3 is made up of 15 amino acids. The CDR3: CASSLVGTGFYEQYF. The CDR3 DNA follows: TGTGCCAGCAGCTTAGTTGGGACAGGGTTCTACGAGCAGTACTTC. The whole variable domain, filled in from reference TRBV11-2 and TRBJ2-7, reads EAGVAQSPRYKIIEKRQSVAFWCNPISGHATLYWYQQILGQGPKLLIQFQNNGVVDDSQLPKDRFSAERLKGVDSTLKIQPAKLEDSAVYLCASSLVGTGFYEQYFGPGTRLTVT.

Many counts were recorded for this clonotype. The chain joins TRBV11-1 to TRBJ2-1, with 11 bases lining up with TRBD2. This CDR3 spans 17 amino acids. V lost 5 bases to trimming and J lost 3 bases; unmatched junction nucleotides: 9. The germline gives CDR1 SGHAT, CDR2 FQDESV (reference sequence). The DNA of the CDR3 is TGTGCCAGCAGCCCGTCCGGGACTAGCGGCAACTACAATGAGCAGTTCTTC. It translates to CASSPSGTSGNYNEQFF.

The chain joins TRBV7-2 to TRBJ1-2; the match to TRBD1 covers 8 bases. Unmatched junction bases numbered 11, after V lost 5 bases and J lost 6 bases. The germline V gene has CDR1 SGHTA and CDR2 FQGNSA. The CDR3 length is 15 residues. In DNA form, the CDR3 reads TGTGCCAGCAGCCCACGGACAGGGAGGAGGGATGGCTACACCTTC. Residues: CASSPRTGRRDGYTF.

This clonotype was counted many times. The chain is built from TRBV30 and TRBJ1-2, with a possible D match to TRBD1 (6 bases). The CDR3 has 13 residues. CDR1 is GTSNPN and CDR2 is SVGIG in the germline V gene (reference sequence). V was pared by 0 bases and J by 8 bases, with 13 bases between. CDR3 nucleotide sequence: TGTGCCTGGAGTGTACTCGGACAGAGCGGCTACACCTTC. Residues: CAWSVLGQSGYTF. Full variable domain (remainder filled in from reference TRBV30 and TRBJ1-2): SQTIHQWPATLVQPVGSPLSLECTVEGTSNPNLYWYRQAAGRGLQLLFYSVGIGQISSEVPQNLSASRPQDRQFILSSKKLLLSDSGFYLCAWSVLGQSGYTFGSGTRLTVV.

The chain combines TRBV7-3 with TRBJ2-1, with TRBD2 identical over 9 bases. This CDR3 has 12 residues. Germline V gives CDR1 SGHTA, CDR2 FQGTGA. With 3 bases clipped from V and 9 bases from J, the junction kept 0 bases outside the gene matches. This chain's CDR3 is CASSFSGSEQFF. The CDR3 DNA reads TGTGCCAGCAGCTTTAGCGGGAGTGAGCAGTTCTTC.

The chain recombines TRBV30 with TRBJ2-7; the match to TRBD1 covers 8 bases. The germline gives CDR1 GTSNPN, CDR2 SVGIG (reference sequence). The V gene end was trimmed by 4 bases and the J gene end by 3 bases; junction bases not matched to a gene: 5. The CDR3 spans 13 residues. DNA for the CDR3: TGTGCCTGGACGAGACAGGGGATCTACGAGCAGTACTTC. As protein: CAWTRQGIYEQYF.

The CDR3 reads CASSARWHGYTF. The CDR3 nucleotides are TGCGCCAGCAGTGCCCGTTGGCATGGCTACACCTTC. V is TRBV10-1 and J is TRBJ1-2; D unclear. Trimming stripped 4 bases from V and 6 bases from J, with 9 bases between. Germline CDR1 is WNHNN and CDR2 is SYGVQD (reference sequence). The CDR3 covers 12 residues.

The table lists this clonotype with a few counts. This CDR3 is missing its conserved last phenylalanine or tryptophan, likely due to a read error. The chain couples TRBV2 to TRBJ2-7, with a weak D call TRBD1 (5 bases). Trimming removed 7 bases from V and 0 bases from J, with 13 bases in between. This CDR3 region has 14 residues. Germline values: CDR1 SNHLY, CDR2 FYNNEI. In DNA form, the CDR3 reads TGTGCCAGCATCGACAGTGAAACCTCCTACGAGCAGTACCTC. As protein: CASIDSETSYEQYL.

The rearrangement uses TRBV20-1 and TRBJ1-5; maybe TRBD1 (5 bases). V lost 4 bases and J 4 bases, leaving 17 bases between the germline ends. This CDR3 has 15 residues. From germline, CDR1 is DFQATT and CDR2 SNEGSKA (reference sequence). For the CDR3, the DNA is TGCAGTGCTATTTCTGGGAGGGGAAGGAATCAGCCCCAGCATTTT. It translates to CSAISGRGRNQPQHF.

This clonotype turned up a few times. The V and J genes are TRBV6-1 and TRBJ2-2; D may be TRBD1 or TRBD2 (5 bases each). The CDR3 runs to 16 residues. Trimming took off 8 bases at V and 8 bases at J, with 24 bases between the two ends. CDR1 MNHNS and CDR2 SASEGT come from the germline V gene. The CDR3 spells CASGAASRTRRGELFF. The CDR3 DNA reads as TGTGCCAGCGGGGCGGCTAGCAGAACCCGAAGGGGGGAGCTGTTTTTT.

This clonotype has a handful of counts. The genes are TRBV29-1 and TRBJ2-1, with TRBD2 as a possible D gene (6 bases). Germline V gene data show CDR1 as SQVTM and CDR2 as ANQGSEA. With 3 bases removed from V and 2 bases from J, the gap between germline ends came to 14 bases. This CDR3 comprises 15 residues. CDR3 nucleotides: TGCAGCGTTGACGGTGAGGAGGGGACCTACAATGAGCAGTTCTTC. Protein: CSVDGEEGTYNEQFF.

A few counts support this clonotype. The chain uses TRBV28 and TRBJ2-5; D unclear. This CDR3 has 13 residues. Trimming removed 6 bases from V and 0 bases from J, with 8 bases in between. The germline V gene encodes CDR1 MDHEN and CDR2 SYDVKM. CDR3 coding DNA: TGTGCCAGCAGACTTGAGTACCAAGAGACCCAGTACTTC. Its translation is CASRLEYQETQYF.